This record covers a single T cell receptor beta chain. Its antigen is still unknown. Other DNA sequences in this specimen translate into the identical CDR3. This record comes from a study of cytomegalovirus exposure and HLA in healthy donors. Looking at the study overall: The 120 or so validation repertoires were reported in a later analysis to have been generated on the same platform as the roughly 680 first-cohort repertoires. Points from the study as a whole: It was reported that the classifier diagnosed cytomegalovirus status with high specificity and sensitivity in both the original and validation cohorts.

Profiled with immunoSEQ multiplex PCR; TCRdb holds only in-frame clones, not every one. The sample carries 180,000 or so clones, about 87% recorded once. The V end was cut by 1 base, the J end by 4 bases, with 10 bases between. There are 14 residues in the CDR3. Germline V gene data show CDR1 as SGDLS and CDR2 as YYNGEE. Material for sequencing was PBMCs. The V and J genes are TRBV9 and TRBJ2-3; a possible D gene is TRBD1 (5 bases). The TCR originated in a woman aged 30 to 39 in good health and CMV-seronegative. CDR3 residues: CASSVRQGPDTQYF. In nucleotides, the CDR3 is TGTGCCAGCAGCGTACGGCAGGGCCCAGATACGCAGTATTTT.